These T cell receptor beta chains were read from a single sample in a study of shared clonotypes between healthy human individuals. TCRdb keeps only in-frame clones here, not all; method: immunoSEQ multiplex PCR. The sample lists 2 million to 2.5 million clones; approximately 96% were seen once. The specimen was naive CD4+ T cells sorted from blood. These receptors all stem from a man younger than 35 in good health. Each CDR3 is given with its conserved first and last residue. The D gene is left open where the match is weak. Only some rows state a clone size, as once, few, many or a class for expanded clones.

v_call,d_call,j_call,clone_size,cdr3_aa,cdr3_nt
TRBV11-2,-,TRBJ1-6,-,CASSLEYSYNSPLHF,TGTGCCAGCAGCTTAGAGTACTCCTATAATTCACCCCTCCACTTT
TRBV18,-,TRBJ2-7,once,CASSPPSRRYEQYF,TGTGCCAGCTCACCACCGTCCAGGAGGTACGAGCAGTACTTC
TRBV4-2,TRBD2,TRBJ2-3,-,CASSHLRAREKDTQYF,TGTGCCAGCAGCCACCTCCGCGCGCGGGAGAAAGATACGCAGTATTTT
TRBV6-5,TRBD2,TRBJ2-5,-,CASRKPGLAETQYF,TGTGCCAGCAGAAAACCGGGACTAGCTGAGACCCAGTACTTC
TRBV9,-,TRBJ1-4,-,CASSVSMEEKLFF,TGTGCCAGCAGCGTGTCGATGGAGGAAAAACTGTTTTTT
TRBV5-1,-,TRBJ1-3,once,CASKASDNTIYF,TGCGCCAGCAAAGCCTCCGATAACACCATATATTTT
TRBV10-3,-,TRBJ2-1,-,CAISSGLSSYNEQFF,TGTGCCATCAGTTCGGGACTCAGCTCCTACAATGAGCAGTTCTTC
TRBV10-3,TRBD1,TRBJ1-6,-,CAISEGQGVNSPLHF,TGTGCCATCAGTGAAGGGCAGGGGGTCAATTCACCCCTCCACTTT
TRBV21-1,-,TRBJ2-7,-,CASSFLGHTYEQYF,TGTGCCAGCAGCTTCCTGGGACACACATACGAGCAGTACTTC
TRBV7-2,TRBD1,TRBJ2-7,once,CASSLAGQVTYEQYF,TGTGCCAGCAGCTTAGCCGGACAGGTGACATACGAGCAGTACTTC
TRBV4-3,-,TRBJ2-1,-,CASSQDKGRRNEQFF,TGCGCCAGCAGCCAAGATAAAGGAAGAAGGAATGAGCAGTTCTTC
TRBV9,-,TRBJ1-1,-,CASSVNPTVGEAFF,TGTGCCAGCAGCGTAAACCCCACCGTCGGGGAGGCTTTCTTT
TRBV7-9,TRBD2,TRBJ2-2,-,CASSPGLQINTGELFF,TGTGCCAGCAGCCCGGGACTACAGATAAACACCGGGGAGCTGTTTTTT
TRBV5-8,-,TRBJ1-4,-,CASSWLDNPTNEKLFF,TGTGCCAGCAGCTGGTTGGACAACCCAACTAATGAAAAACTGTTTTTT
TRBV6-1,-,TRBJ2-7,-,CASSVGPLDEQYF,TGTGCCAGCAGTGTCGGGCCTTTAGACGAGCAGTACTTC
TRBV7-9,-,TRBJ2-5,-,CASSLLGGQETQYF,TGTGCCAGCAGCTTACTCGGGGGCCAAGAGACCCAGTACTTC
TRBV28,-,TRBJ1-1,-,CASPSSRDTTMRGWTEAFF,TGTGCCAGCCCTTCCTCGAGGGACACCACTATGAGGGGCTGGACTGAAGCTTTCTTT
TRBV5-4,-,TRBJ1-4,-,CASSRPGEEKLFF,TGTGCCAGCAGCCGCCCTGGTGAGGAAAAACTGTTTTTT
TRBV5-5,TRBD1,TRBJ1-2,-,CASSIPGQGHYGYTF,TGTGCCAGCAGCATACCGGGACAGGGCCACTATGGCTACACCTTC
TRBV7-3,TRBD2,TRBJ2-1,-,CASSPRLAGANEQFF,TGTGCCAGCAGCCCCAGACTAGCGGGGGCCAATGAGCAGTTCTTC
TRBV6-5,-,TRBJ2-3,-,CASLADGTRTQYF,TGTGCCAGCCTCGCCGACGGAACCCGTACGCAGTATTTT
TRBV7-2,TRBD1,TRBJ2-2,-,CASSSGTGANTGELFF,TGTGCCAGCAGCTCGGGGACAGGGGCGAACACCGGGGAGCTGTTTTTT
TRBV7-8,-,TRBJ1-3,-,CASSLSVGNTIYF,TGTGCCAGCAGCTTATCGGTTGGAAACACCATATATTTT
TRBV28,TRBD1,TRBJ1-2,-,CASSSSGTGLYGYTF,TGTGCCAGCAGTTCCTCCGGGACAGGTCTTTATGGCTACACCTTC
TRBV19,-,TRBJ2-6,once,CASSVEGSPVSGANVLTF,TGTGCCAGTAGTGTTGAGGGCTCCCCCGTCTCTGGGGCCAACGTCCTGACTTTC
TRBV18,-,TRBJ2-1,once,CASSLGSVNEQFF,TGTGCCAGCTCACTGGGCTCAGTCAATGAGCAGTTCTTC
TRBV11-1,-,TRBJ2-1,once,CASSLVSARNEQFF,TGTGCCAGCAGCTTAGTATCAGCGAGGAATGAGCAGTTCTTC
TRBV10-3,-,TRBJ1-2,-,CAISQDGYGYTF,TGTGCCATCAGTCAGGACGGCTATGGCTACACCTTC
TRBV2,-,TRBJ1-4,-,CASSVLRGAGKLFF,TGTGCCAGCAGTGTCCTACGGGGGGCGGGAAAACTGTTTTTT
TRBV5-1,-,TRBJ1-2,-,CASSLAAAAGNYGYTF,TGCGCCAGCAGCCTGGCAGCCGCGGCAGGGAACTATGGCTACACCTTC
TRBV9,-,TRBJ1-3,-,CASSVGQGGGNTIYF,TGTGCCAGCAGCGTAGGCCAGGGTGGGGGAAACACCATATATTTT
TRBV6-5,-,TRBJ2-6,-,CASSYSGSTGANVLTF,TGTGCCAGCAGTTACTCGGGGAGCACTGGGGCCAACGTCCTGACTTTC
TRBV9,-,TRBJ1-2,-,CASSVPGVRGYTF,TGTGCCAGCAGCGTTCCAGGGGTGAGGGGCTACACCTTC
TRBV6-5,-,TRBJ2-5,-,CASSYGAGEETQYF,TGTGCCAGCAGTTACGGGGCCGGGGAGGAGACCCAGTACTTC
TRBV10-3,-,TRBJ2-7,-,CAISAQDGNEQYF,TGTGCCATCAGTGCCCAGGACGGCAACGAGCAGTACTTC
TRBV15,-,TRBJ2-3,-,CATSRDSRMGPQYF,TGTGCCACCAGCAGAGATTCTAGGATGGGGCCGCAGTATTTT
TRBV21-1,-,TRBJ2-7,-,CASSCRETYEQYF,TGTGCCAGCAGTTGCAGGGAGACCTACGAGCAGTACTTC
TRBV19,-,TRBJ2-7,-,CASSGRDVEQYF,TGTGCCAGTAGTGGCAGGGACGTCGAGCAGTACTTC
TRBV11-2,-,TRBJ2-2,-,CASSLVRGGPFDGELFF,TGTGCCAGCAGCTTGGTCAGGGGGGGCCCCTTTGACGGGGAGCTGTTTTTT
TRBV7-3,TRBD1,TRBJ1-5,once,CASRIRGRDRHFNQPQHF,TGTGCCAGCAGGATAAGGGGGCGGGACAGGCACTTCAATCAGCCCCAGCATTTT
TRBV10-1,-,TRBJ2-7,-,CASSGAGQATYEQYF,TGCGCCAGCAGTGGAGCGGGACAGGCAACCTACGAGCAGTACTTC
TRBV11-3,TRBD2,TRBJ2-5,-,CASSRGTAGGQETQYF,TGTGCCAGCAGCCGGGGGACAGCGGGAGGACAAGAGACCCAGTACTTC